This entry features one TCR beta chain sequence. Its antigen is not identified. Each CDR3 protein is one row after TCRdb ran MiXCR on the 5' RACE reads. Of almost 400,000 distinct CDR3 sequences in the sample, more than 20% are singletons; the top ten hold around 16%. This entry comes from a study of CD8 T cells in ankylosing spondylitis. Study-wide points: A motif of eight highly homologous TCR beta variants was seen as apparently characteristic of ankylosing spondylitis blood. In peripheral blood, disease-linked CD8+ clones occurred at relatively low frequencies.

With 5 bases removed from V and 0 bases from J, the gap between germline ends came to 9 bases. CDR3 length equals 14 residues. Germline CDR1 is MNHNS and CDR2 is SASEGT. The TCR comes from a male donor with ankylosing spondylitis. The chain carries TRBV6-1 and TRBJ2-3; no definite D call. The material sequenced was blood, either unsorted or a sorted T cell fraction (not recorded which). CDR3: CASSTSLSTDTQYF. DNA for the CDR3: TGTGCCAGCAGTACCAGCCTTAGCACAGATACGCAGTATTTT.